Each of the 20 T cell receptor beta chains below was sequenced from the same sample in a study of response to subunit inactivated influenza vaccine. One entry per CDR3 protein, called by TCRdb with MiXCR from the RT-PCR reads. Here the sample spans around 580,000 distinct CDR3 sequences, 12% to 15% being singletons. The material sequenced was PBMCs from blood, taken 11 to 12 days after vaccination. Source of these receptors: a man aged 50-60 years who received an inactivated influenza vaccine.

This clonotype showed up just a few times. The rearrangement links TRBV7-9 to TRBJ2-5; TRBD1 matches 7 bases. This CDR3 region has 13 residues. Germline CDR1 and CDR2: SEHNR and FQNEAQ (reference sequence). V lost 10 bases, J lost 5 bases, and 10 bases stayed unmatched. CDR3 DNA sequence: TGTGCCACCAGAGGGGGCCTTGGGGAGACCCAGTACTTC. Its protein product is CATRGGLGETQYF.

The chain links TRBV7-9 to TRBJ2-6; a weak D match, TRBD1 (5 bases). V gave up 4 bases and J gave up 0 bases, with 13 bases separating them. This CDR3 spans 17 amino acids. Germline values: CDR1 SEHNR, CDR2 FQNEAQ (reference sequence). The chain's CDR3 is CASSWARARSGANVLTF. CDR3 coding DNA: TGTGCCAGCAGCTGGGCCAGGGCCCGCTCTGGGGCCAACGTCCTGACTTTC.

This clonotype was found once. V is TRBV6-2 or TRBV6-3 and J is TRBJ2-3; D is unclear. V lost 5 bases and J lost 5, with 8 bases in between. The CDR3 contains 12 residues. Per germline, CDR1 MNHEY and CDR2 SVGEGT. The CDR3 coding sequence is TGTGCCAGCAGTAGGACGGGAGATACGCAGTATTTT. Its protein is CASSRTGDTQYF.

The genes are TRBV12-3 or TRBV12-4 and TRBJ2-5, with a weak D call TRBD2 (6 bases). Trimming cost V 3 bases and J 6 bases, with 14 bases left between them. CDR3 size: 14 residues. Here the CDR3 reads CASSFREGRKTQYF. The CDR3 nucleotides read TGTGCCAGCAGTTTCCGTGAAGGGAGGAAGACCCAGTACTTC.

V and J are TRBV14 and TRBJ2-3; no firm D call. The V and J ends lost 1 base and 7 bases respectively, with 12 bases between them. The CDR3 runs to 14 residues. Per the germline V gene, CDR1 is SGHDN and CDR2 is FVKESK. The CDR3 loop is CASSQVGSFNTQYF. In DNA form, the CDR3 reads TGTGCCAGCAGCCAAGTCGGCTCCTTTAATACGCAGTATTTT.

The chain has TRBV9 and TRBJ2-1; D may match TRBD1 or TRBD2 (5 bases each). Germline CDR1 SGDLS, CDR2 YYNGEE. The CDR3 is 19 amino acids. V was shortened by 0 bases and J by 5 bases, with 24 bases between the two germline ends. The CDR3 nucleotides read TGTGCCAGCAGCGTAGGGGACCCTCTAGGGGCGGCATGGCACAATGAGCAGTTCTTC. Its protein is CASSVGDPLGAAWHNEQFF.

The J gene is TRBJ2-5, the V gene TRBV6-2 or TRBV6-3, with D maybe TRBD2 (6 bases). CDR1 is MNHEY, CDR2 SVGEGT, per germline. CDR3 length: 18 residues. V was cut by 2 bases and J by 9 bases, with 28 bases left in between. The CDR3 spells CASSYRSIPQGPEGAQYF. In nucleotides, the CDR3 is TGTGCCAGCAGTTACCGGTCGATTCCCCAGGGTCCGGAGGGTGCCCAGTACTTC.

The table lists this clonotype with a few counts. V gene TRBV20-1 combines with J gene TRBJ1-2; D is unresolved. The V and J ends lost 6 bases and 1 base respectively, with 9 bases between them. Germline values: CDR1 DFQATT, CDR2 SNEGSKA (reference sequence). This CDR3 is built from 12 residues. The CDR3 DNA reads as TGCAGTGCCCCGATTCTTAACTATGGCTACACCTTC. Protein product: CSAPILNYGYTF.

This clonotype was seen a few times. This sequence joins TRBV28 and TRBJ1-4; no clear D gene. Per germline, CDR1 MDHEN and CDR2 SYDVKM. The CDR3 is 13 amino acids. V gave up 8 bases and J gave up 6 bases, with 13 bases separating them. The DNA for the CDR3 is TGTGCCAGCTCCAGCGGGCCAGATGAAAAACTGTTTTTT. Translating gives CASSSGPDEKLFF.

The V and J genes are TRBV12-3 or TRBV12-4 and TRBJ1-5, with D perhaps TRBD1 (5 bases). The ends were cut back, 3 bases at V and 5 bases at J, with 11 bases in the middle. The CDR3 runs to 14 residues. The CDR3 region is CASSLEDIYQPQHF. The CDR3 nucleotides read TGTGCCAGCAGTTTGGAGGACATCTATCAGCCCCAGCATTTT.

This clonotype was counted a few times. The chain combines TRBV6-2 or TRBV6-3 with TRBJ2-7; 7 nucleotides line up with TRBD1. V trimming: 1 base; J trimming: 3 bases; junction bases outside the gene matches: 6. Germline V gene lookup returns CDR1 MNHEY and CDR2 SVGEGT. The CDR3 extends over 15 amino acids. CDR3 sequence (DNA): TGTGCCAGCAGTTACTTGACAGGGAACCTCTACGAGCAGTACTTC. Its protein product is CASSYLTGNLYEQYF.

This clonotype came up many times. The rearrangement joins TRBV5-1 to TRBJ2-3; D is possibly TRBD1 (6 bases). V dropped 0 bases and J dropped 6 bases, with 11 bases sitting between them. Germline V gene lookup returns CDR1 SGHRS and CDR2 YFSETQ. This CDR3 is 14 amino acids long. The CDR3 DNA reads TGCGCCAGCAGCTTGGACAGGGTACAGGATACGCAGTATTTT. Encoded protein: CASSLDRVQDTQYF.

The chain is built from TRBV29-1 and TRBJ2-1; 16 bases line up with TRBD2. This CDR3 is built from 19 residues. V shed 6 bases, J shed 8 bases, and the junction held 19 bases outside the gene matches. Per germline, CDR1 SQVTM and CDR2 ANQGSEA. DNA of the CDR3: TGCAGCGTCTCCCGTGGGACTAGCGGGAGGGCAGTTTCCTTCCATGAGCAGTTCTTC. This gives the protein CSVSRGTSGRAVSFHEQFF.

In its sample, this clonotype was seen a few times. V gene TRBV10-2 combines with J gene TRBJ1-2; 8 nucleotides match TRBD1. Germline V gene lookup returns CDR1 WSHSY and CDR2 SAAADI. J was trimmed by 4 bases and V by 6 bases; bases with no gene match: 1. This CDR3 is built from 12 residues. This CDR3 is CASSGQGYGYTF. DNA for the CDR3: TGCGCCAGCAGCGGACAGGGCTATGGCTACACCTTC.

Ten or more counts support this clonotype. V gene TRBV2 combines with J gene TRBJ2-3, with TRBD1 matching 8 bases. The CDR3 contains 14 residues. Germline CDR1 is SNHLY and CDR2 is FYNNEI. V dropped 7 bases and J dropped 0; count of bases not matched to a gene: 3. The CDR3 DNA reads as TGTGCCAGCAACCGGGACAGGAGCACAGATACGCAGTATTTT. Translated, it gives CASNRDRSTDTQYF.

The chain couples TRBV5-6 to TRBJ2-1, with 7 bases aligning to TRBD2. This CDR3 has 18 amino acids. Trimming removed 4 bases from V and 4 bases from J; junction bases left unmatched: 17. CDR1 and CDR2 (germline): SGHDT, YYEEEE. CDR3 DNA: TGTGCCAGCAGCCGAGGGCTCAGCGGGATTAGTAGGTACAATGAGCAGTTCTTC. Translating gives CASSRGLSGISRYNEQFF. Filled out from reference TRBV5-6 and TRBJ2-1, the complete variable domain reads DAGVTQSPTHLIKTRGQQVTLRCSPKSGHDTVSWYQQALGQGPQFIFQYYEEEERQRGNFPDRFSGHQFPNYSSELNVNALLLGDSALYLCASSRGLSGISRYNEQFFGPGTRLTVL.

A few counts support this clonotype. The V call is TRBV7-9, the J call TRBJ2-3; no reliable D call. The germline V gene encodes CDR1 SEHNR and CDR2 FQNEAQ (reference sequence). V dropped 1 base and J dropped 6 bases, with 17 bases sitting between them. The CDR3 loop spans 16 amino acids. The CDR3 region is CASSLVRTETSDTQYF. The CDR3 bases are TGTGCCAGCAGCTTAGTCCGGACGGAGACCTCCGATACGCAGTATTTT.

This CDR3 is CATSRDRYRGSLGETQYF. DNA of the CDR3: TGTGCCACCAGCAGAGATCGCTACAGGGGGAGTCTTGGGGAGACCCAGTACTTC. The V call is TRBV15, the J call TRBJ2-5; 8 bases agree with TRBD1. V was pared by 0 bases and J by 5 bases, with 14 bases of the junction left unmatched. Germline CDR1 LNHNV, CDR2 YYDKDF (reference sequence). There are 18 residues in the CDR3.

The chain has TRBV20-1 and TRBJ2-5, with TRBD1 identical over 11 bases. Germline V gene lookup returns CDR1 DFQATT and CDR2 SNEGSKA (reference sequence). The CDR3 totals 13 residues. The V segment lost 5 bases and the J segment 5 bases; nucleotides outside the gene matches: 4. The CDR3 is CSAFWTGGETQYF. CDR3 DNA sequence: TGCAGTGCTTTCTGGACAGGGGGCGAGACCCAGTACTTC.

This clonotype showed up just a few times. This chain joins TRBV6-2 or TRBV6-3 and TRBJ2-6; D is unclear. CDR3 length: 19 amino acids. CDR1 is MNHEY and CDR2 is SVGEGT in the germline V gene. V lost 0 bases, J lost 0 bases, and 15 bases lay in between. For the CDR3, the DNA is TGTGCCAGCAGTTACTCGACTGTGACTTTGTACTCTGGGGCCAACGTCCTGACTTTC. Translating gives CASSYSTVTLYSGANVLTF.